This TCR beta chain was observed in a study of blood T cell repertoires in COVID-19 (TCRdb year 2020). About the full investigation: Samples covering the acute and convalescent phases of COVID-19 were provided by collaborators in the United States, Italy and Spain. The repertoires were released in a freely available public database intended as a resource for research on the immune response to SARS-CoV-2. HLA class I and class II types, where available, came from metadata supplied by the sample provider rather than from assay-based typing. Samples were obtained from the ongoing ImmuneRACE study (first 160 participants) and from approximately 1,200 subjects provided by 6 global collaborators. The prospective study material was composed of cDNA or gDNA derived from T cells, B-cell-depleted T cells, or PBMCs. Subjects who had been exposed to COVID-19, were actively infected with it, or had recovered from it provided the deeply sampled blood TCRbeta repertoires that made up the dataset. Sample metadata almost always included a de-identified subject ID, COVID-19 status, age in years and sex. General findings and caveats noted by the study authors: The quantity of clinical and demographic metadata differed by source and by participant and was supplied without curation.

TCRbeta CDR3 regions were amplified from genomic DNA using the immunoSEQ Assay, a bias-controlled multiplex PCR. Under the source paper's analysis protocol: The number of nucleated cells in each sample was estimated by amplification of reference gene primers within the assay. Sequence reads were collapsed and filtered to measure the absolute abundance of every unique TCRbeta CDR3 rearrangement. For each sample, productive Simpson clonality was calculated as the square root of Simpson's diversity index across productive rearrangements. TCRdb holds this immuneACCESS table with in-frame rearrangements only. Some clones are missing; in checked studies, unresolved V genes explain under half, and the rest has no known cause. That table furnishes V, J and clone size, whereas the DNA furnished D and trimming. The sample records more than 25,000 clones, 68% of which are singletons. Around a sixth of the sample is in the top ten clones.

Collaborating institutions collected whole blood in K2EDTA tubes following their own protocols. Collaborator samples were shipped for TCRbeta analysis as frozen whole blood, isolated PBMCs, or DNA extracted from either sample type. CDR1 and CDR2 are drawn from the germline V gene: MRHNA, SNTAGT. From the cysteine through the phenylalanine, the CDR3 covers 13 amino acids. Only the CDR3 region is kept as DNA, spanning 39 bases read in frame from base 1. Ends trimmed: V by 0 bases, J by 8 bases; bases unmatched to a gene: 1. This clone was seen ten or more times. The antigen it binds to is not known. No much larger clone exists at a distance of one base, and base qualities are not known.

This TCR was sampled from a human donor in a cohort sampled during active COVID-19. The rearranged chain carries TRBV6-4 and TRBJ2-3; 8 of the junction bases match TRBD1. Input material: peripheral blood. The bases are TGTGCCAGCAGTGACTCGGACAGGGCTACGCAGTATTTT. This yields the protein CASSDSDRATQYF.